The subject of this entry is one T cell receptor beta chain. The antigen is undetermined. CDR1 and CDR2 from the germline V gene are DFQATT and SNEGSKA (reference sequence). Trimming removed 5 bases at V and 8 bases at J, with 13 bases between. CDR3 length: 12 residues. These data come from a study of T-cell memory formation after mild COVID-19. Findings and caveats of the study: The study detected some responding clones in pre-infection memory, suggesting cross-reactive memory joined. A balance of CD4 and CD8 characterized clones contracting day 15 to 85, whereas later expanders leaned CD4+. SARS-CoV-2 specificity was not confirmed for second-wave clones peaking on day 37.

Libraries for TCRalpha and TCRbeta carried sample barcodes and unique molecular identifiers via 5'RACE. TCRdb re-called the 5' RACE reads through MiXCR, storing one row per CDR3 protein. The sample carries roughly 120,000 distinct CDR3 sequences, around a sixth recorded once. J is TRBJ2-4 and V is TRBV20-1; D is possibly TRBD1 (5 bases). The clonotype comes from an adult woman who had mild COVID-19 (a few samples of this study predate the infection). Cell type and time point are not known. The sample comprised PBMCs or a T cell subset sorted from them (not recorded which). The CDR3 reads CSAPTGLDIQYF. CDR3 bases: TGCAGTGCTCCTACAGGTCTAGACATTCAGTACTTC.